One sample yielded the 19 T cell receptor beta chains listed below, sequenced in a study of cytomegalovirus exposure and HLA in healthy donors. The PCR employed 60 Vbeta primers together with 13 Jbeta primers. Sequencing was performed with immunoSEQ multiplex PCR; in TCRdb, only in-frame clones are kept and a portion is missing. The data show hundreds of thousands of clones, approximately 79% seen once. The source material was PBMCs. These receptors all come from a man aged 18-30 years in good health and CMV-seronegative.

This clone was recorded once. The rearrangement links TRBV4-3 to TRBJ2-5, with D unresolved. V was clipped by 4 bases and J by 5 bases, with 8 bases between them. This CDR3 contains 12 residues. Germline CDR1 LGHNA, CDR2 YSLEER. As DNA, the CDR3 is TGCGCCAGCAGCCCAACCGGGGAGACCCAGTACTTC. It translates to CASSPTGETQYF.

The rearrangement joins TRBV27 to TRBJ1-1, with 9 bases that match TRBD1. Trimming took 4 bases from V and 1 from J; bases not matched to a gene: 7. Germline V gene sequence: CDR1 MNHEY, CDR2 SMNVEV (reference sequence). The CDR3 has 16 amino acids. Here the CDR3 reads CASSSGQGFGNTEAFF. The CDR3 DNA sequence: TGTGCCAGCAGTTCGGGACAGGGTTTCGGGAACACTGAAGCTTTCTTT.

The chain joins TRBV28 to TRBJ2-7, with 14 bases lining up with TRBD2. Trimming cost V 6 bases and J 2 bases; bases outside gene matches: 6. The germline V gene has CDR1 MDHEN and CDR2 SYDVKM. CDR3 length: 16 residues. For the CDR3, the DNA is TGTGCCAGCAGAAAGGGGACTAGCGGGAGACCCTACGAGCAGTACTTC. Amino acids: CASRKGTSGRPYEQYF.

As to this clone: Mismatch with germline at one junction end may stem from a read error. The genes are TRBV7-7 and TRBJ2-1; TRBD2 might be the D (5 bases). The germline gives CDR1 SSHAT, CDR2 FNYEAQ (reference sequence). CDR3 length equals 13 residues. CDR3 nucleotide sequence: TGTGCTAGCAGCCCTTCCGGGAACAATGAGCAGTTCTTC. Translating it yields CASSPSGNNEQFF.

This chain links TRBV28 with TRBJ2-1, with 8 nucleotides matching TRBD2. Germline V gene sequence: CDR1 MDHEN, CDR2 SYDVKM. This CDR3 spans 15 amino acids. Germline trimming cut 0 bases from V and 5 bases from J; bases unmatched to any gene: 3. This CDR3 reads CASSLWLAGNNEQFF. CDR3 nucleotide sequence: TGTGCCAGCAGTTTATGGCTAGCGGGCAACAATGAGCAGTTCTTC.

This clone was detected only once. V usage is TRBV7-3 and J usage is TRBJ2-2; D is possibly TRBD1 (5 bases). Germline V CDR1 and CDR2: SGHTA, FQGTGA. This CDR3 is built from 14 residues. V was shortened by 2 bases and J by 1 base, with 5 bases between the two germline ends. Here the CDR3 reads CASSLQGNTGELFF. The CDR3, as DNA: TGTGCCAGCAGCTTACAGGGGAACACCGGGGAGCTGTTTTTT.

The chain combines TRBV15 with TRBJ2-6, with D perhaps TRBD1 (5 bases). The germline V gene encodes CDR1 LNHNV and CDR2 YYDKDF (reference sequence). With 2 bases removed from V and 1 base from J, the gap between germline ends came to 9 bases. The CDR3 sequence is 16 residues long. CDR3 sequence reads: CATSRQGLSGANVLTF. The CDR3 nucleotides are TGTGCCACCAGCAGACAGGGTCTTTCTGGGGCCAACGTCCTGACTTTC.

The V gene is TRBV14, the J gene TRBJ1-2; D is undetermined. The germline V and J ends were trimmed by 4 bases and 1 base, with 10 bases remaining between them. The germline CDR1 and CDR2 sequences are SGHDN and FVKESK. CDR3 length: 14 amino acids. This CDR3 reads CASSPSVLNYGYTF. The CDR3 DNA sequence: TGTGCCAGCAGCCCCAGCGTCCTTAACTATGGCTACACCTTC.

The chain uses TRBV11-3 and TRBJ1-1; 7 bases are a match to TRBD1. With 5 bases clipped from V and 4 bases from J, the junction kept 4 bases outside the gene matches. The CDR3 is 13 amino acids. CDR1 SGHNT and CDR2 YENEEA come from the germline V gene. The DNA of the CDR3 is TGTGCCAGCAGCGCCCGGGACAGCACTGAAGCTTTCTTT. As protein: CASSARDSTEAFF.

This clone was counted a single time. The gene calls are TRBV27 and TRBJ1-6, with 10 bases aligning to TRBD1. Germline-derived CDR1 and CDR2 are MNHEY and SMNVEV (reference sequence). The ends lost 7 bases at V and 9 bases at J; junction bases unmatched: 12. The CDR3 has 16 amino acids. The CDR3 DNA reads as TGTGCCAGCACGAGCTATGGGACAGGGGATAGTTCACCCCTCCACTTT. Translating gives CASTSYGTGDSSPLHF.

V usage is TRBV30 and J usage is TRBJ2-2, with D possibly TRBD2 on 6 matching bases. V shed 2 bases and J shed 8 bases, with 12 bases lying between them. The CDR3 totals 13 residues. Per the germline V gene, CDR1 is GTSNPN and CDR2 is SVGIG (reference sequence). The CDR3 coding sequence is TGTGCCTGGAGTAGGGGACTTTCGGGGGAGCTGTTTTTT. It translates to CAWSRGLSGELFF.

V is TRBV2 and J is TRBJ2-5; 10 nucleotides line up with TRBD1. The CDR3 consists of 12 residues. After removal of 11 bases from V and 3 bases from J, the junction contained 3 bases not matched to a gene. Looked up from germline, CDR1 is SNHLY and CDR2 is FYNNEI. The CDR3 nucleotides are TGTGCCGGGACAGGGGTGAAAGAGACCCAGTACTTC. Protein product: CAGTGVKETQYF.

Worth noting for this clone: Mismatch with germline at one junction end may stem from a read error. The V gene is TRBV10-2, the J gene TRBJ1-3; D is undetermined. From germline, CDR1 is WSHSY and CDR2 SAAADI. This CDR3 has 12 residues. The CDR3 sequence is CASSEEGSTIYF. In DNA form, the CDR3 reads TGCGCCAGCAGTGAGGAGGGAAGCACCATATATTTT.

This sequence joins TRBV7-9 and TRBJ1-4, with 8 bases fitting TRBD1. V gave up 6 bases and J gave up 7 bases; unmatched junction bases: 13. CDR3 length: 16 amino acids. CDR1 is SEHNR, CDR2 FQNEAQ, per germline (reference sequence). The CDR3 DNA is TGTGCCAGCAGTCTAGGGGAGGGCAGGGGGCCTGAAAAACTGTTTTTT. It codes for CASSLGEGRGPEKLFF.

This chain links TRBV5-6 with TRBJ1-2, with a tentative D call TRBD1 (5 bases). The CDR3 is 13 amino acids. CDR1 and CDR2 (germline): SGHDT, YYEEEE. The V gene lost 1 base and the J gene lost 6 bases, with 10 bases spanning the gap. CDR3 residues: CASSLSGQDGYTF. The CDR3 region has the DNA TGTGCCAGCAGCTTGTCAGGGCAGGATGGCTACACCTTC.

V is TRBV11-3 and J is TRBJ2-7; TRBD1 might be the D (6 bases). Germline-derived CDR1 and CDR2 are SGHNT and YENEEA. The CDR3 has 12 amino acids. The germline V and J ends were trimmed by 4 bases and 6 bases, with 10 bases remaining between them. CDR3 region: CASSSTGTEQYF. In DNA form, the CDR3 reads TGTGCCAGCAGCTCTACAGGGACCGAGCAGTACTTC.

This clone has only a few counts. The chain joins TRBV19 to TRBJ2-5, with 9 bases matching TRBD1. V lost 3 bases and J lost 5; bases outside the gene matches: 10. Germline V gene sequence: CDR1 LNHDA, CDR2 SQIVND (reference sequence). The CDR3 runs to 16 residues. CDR3 coding DNA: TGTGCCAGTAGTATCTTGGGACAGGGTCCTTTGGAGACCCAGTACTTC. This encodes CASSILGQGPLETQYF.

The chain joins TRBV29-1 to TRBJ2-5; a weak D match, TRBD1 (5 bases). Per the germline V gene, CDR1 is SQVTM and CDR2 is ANQGSEA. Trimming cost V 4 bases and J 2 bases, with 8 bases left between them. CDR3 length equals 12 residues. In nucleotides, the CDR3 is TGCAGCGTTGGACAGATTCAAGAGACCCAGTACTTC. This encodes CSVGQIQETQYF.

This clone occurred a few times. The V and J genes are TRBV4-1 and TRBJ1-5; TRBD1 matches 9 bases. This CDR3 has 16 residues. The ends lost 0 bases at V and 7 bases at J; junction bases unmatched: 7. Germline assignment: CDR1 MGHRA and CDR2 YSYEKL. The CDR3 coding sequence is TGCGCCAGCAGCCAAGATTATGGGACAGGGTGGCAGCCCCAGCATTTT. Its translation is CASSQDYGTGWQPQHF.